Shown below are 10 T cell receptor beta chains from a single sample sequenced in a study of beta chain features in type 1 diabetes. TCRB transcripts that were expressed got sequenced, as all of the isolated RNA had been reverse transcribed. The assay was immunoSEQ multiplex PCR, and TCRdb's table has in-frame clones only and misses some. In the table there are under 400,000 clones, around 12% of which are singletons. Findings and limits, study-wide: Among all four CD4+ subsets, Type 1 diabetes patients had TCRB CDR3s that were moderately but significantly shorter.

No antigen has been identified for these receptors. The sample consisted of naive CD4+ T cells from blood. Receptors originate from a woman younger than 35 with type 1 diabetes.

This chain joins TRBV6-5 and TRBJ2-5, with TRBD2 identical over 9 bases. V lost 6 bases, J lost 7 bases, and 9 bases stayed unmatched. Germline values: CDR1 MNHEY, CDR2 SVGAGI. There are 14 residues in the CDR3. CDR3 nucleotides: TGTGCCAGCAGGCCCGGGACTAGCATAGGGACCCAGTACTTC. Translation gives CASRPGTSIGTQYF.

The rearrangement uses TRBV15 and TRBJ1-5; TRBD1 matches at 9 bases. Germline CDR1 reads LNHNV; CDR2 reads YYDKDF (reference sequence). Trimming took 1 base from V and 3 from J; bases not matched to a gene: 13. The length of the CDR3 is 19 residues. The CDR3 loop reads CATSRVYLRTGASNQPQHF. CDR3 bases: TGTGCCACCAGCAGAGTTTATCTCCGGACAGGGGCCTCCAATCAGCCCCAGCATTTT. Using reference TRBV15 and TRBJ1-5 for the parts outside the CDR3, the full variable domain is DAMVIQNPRYQVTQFGKPVTLSCSQTLNHNVMYWYQQKSSQAPKLLFHYYDKDFNNEADTPDNFQSRRPNTSFCFLDIRSPGLGDTAMYLCATSRVYLRTGASNQPQHFGDGTRLSIL.

This clone was seen a few times. The V call is TRBV21-1, the J call TRBJ1-2; the table assigns TRBD1, which was not confirmed against the DNA. TRBV21-1 is labeled a pseudogene. This CDR3 region has 14 residues. CDR3 sequence: CASRGGQGSYGYTF. In DNA form, the CDR3 reads TGTGCCAGCAGGGGGGGACAGGGCTCTTATGGCTACACCTTC.

J is TRBJ1-4 and V is TRBV11-3; 7 nucleotides align to TRBD1. Trimming cost V 8 bases and J 8 bases; bases outside gene matches: 8. The CDR3 length is 13 residues. Germline V lookup: CDR1 SGHNT, CDR2 YENEEA. The CDR3 region is CASGQVEGEKLFF. CDR3 bases: TGTGCCAGCGGACAGGTCGAAGGGGAAAAACTGTTTTTT.

This chain links TRBV4-1 with TRBJ1-5; D call uncertain. The germline V gene has CDR1 MGHRA and CDR2 YSYEKL. CDR3 length equals 16 residues. The V gene lost 1 base and the J gene lost 3 bases, with 13 bases spanning the gap. The CDR3 reads CASSQGAQHPNQPQHF. The CDR3 DNA reads TGCGCCAGCAGCCAAGGGGCTCAACACCCCAATCAGCCCCAGCATTTT.

A few counts support this clone. The CDR3 region has the DNA TGTGCTAGTGGCCTCAGGGGAGGCAATCAGCCCCAGCATTTT. Translated: CASGLRGGNQPQHF. The rearrangement uses TRBV12-5 and TRBJ1-5, with D maybe TRBD1 (6 bases). V was cut by 6 bases and J by 2 bases, with 11 bases left in between. Per the germline V gene, CDR1 is LGHNT and CDR2 is FRNRAP. This CDR3 comprises 14 residues.

A few counts support this clone. The chain employs TRBV4-2 and TRBJ2-2; D unresolved. V lost 3 bases to trimming and J lost 8 bases, with 4 bases between them. The germline V gene encodes CDR1 LGHNA and CDR2 YNFKEQ. This CDR3 is 11 amino acids long. The CDR3 spells CASSQRGELFF. In nucleotides, the CDR3 is TGTGCCAGCAGCCAGAGGGGGGAGCTGTTTTTT.

This chain uses TRBV6-5 with TRBJ2-7; D is possibly TRBD1 (6 bases). Germline values: CDR1 MNHEY, CDR2 SVGAGI. This CDR3 is 15 amino acids long. V was shortened by 5 bases and J by 0 bases, with 14 bases between the two germline ends. CDR3 region: CASSPRQVSSYEQYF. CDR3 bases: TGTGCCAGCAGTCCCCGACAGGTGAGCTCCTACGAGCAGTACTTC.

There are a few counts of this clone. The chain is built from TRBV9 and TRBJ2-1, with a possible D match to TRBD2 (5 bases). Germline CDR1 and CDR2: SGDLS and YYNGEE. There are 16 residues in the CDR3. Between the trimmed V and J ends, which lost 4 bases and 2 bases, there was a span of 16 bases. The CDR3, as DNA: TGTGCCAGCAGCACCCGGAAGCGGAAGCCCTACAATGAGCAGTTCTTC. Translating gives CASSTRKRKPYNEQFF.

V gene TRBV7-2 combines with J gene TRBJ2-7; D may be TRBD2 (6 bases). The end of the DNA fits TRBJ2-5 better, so the J call may be wrong. CDR1 is SGHTA, CDR2 FQGNSA, per germline. The CDR3 is made up of 14 amino acids. The CDR3 DNA reads TGTGCCAGCAGCCGGAGGGCGGGGTCGGAGACCCAGTACTTC. Translation gives CASSRRAGSETQYF.